This entry lists 5 T cell receptor beta chains sequenced from one sample in a study of blood T cell repertoires in COVID-19. Assay: immunoSEQ multiplex PCR; the TCRdb copy retains only in-frame clones and omits some. The sample consists of about 180,000 clones, about 81% of them appearing once. The specimen sequenced was peripheral blood. The receptors stem from a woman of 80 years or more with COVID-19, enrolled during active disease.

J is TRBJ2-7 and V is TRBV28; 10 nucleotides match TRBD1. CDR3 length: 14 residues. Looked up from germline, CDR1 is MDHEN and CDR2 is SYDVKM. The V gene end was trimmed by 3 bases and the J gene end by 4 bases; junction bases not matched to a gene: 3. CDR3 bases: TGTGCCAGCAGTTTGCCGGGACAGGGGTACGAGCAGTACTTC. Protein sequence: CASSLPGQGYEQYF.

The chain combines TRBV7-8 with TRBJ2-7, with 7 nucleotides matching TRBD1. Germline assignment: CDR1 SGHVS and CDR2 FQNEAQ. The CDR3 has 15 residues. V was clipped by 5 bases and J by 4 bases; unmatched bases: 11. Here the CDR3 reads CASSPNPHRGYEQYF. In DNA form, the CDR3 reads TGTGCCAGCAGCCCAAACCCCCACAGGGGATACGAGCAGTACTTC.

The chain links TRBV14 to TRBJ1-3; TRBD1 is a possible D gene (6 bases). The length of the CDR3 is 15 residues. Trimming removed 1 base from V and 4 bases from J, with 11 bases in between. Germline V CDR1 and CDR2: SGHDN, FVKESK. The CDR3 nucleotides are TGTGCCAGCAGCCAAGTCGCGGGGGCGGGAAACACCATATATTTT. It yields the protein CASSQVAGAGNTIYF.

This chain joins TRBV28 and TRBJ1-2; no firm D call. The length of the CDR3 is 12 residues. Germline CDR1 and CDR2: MDHEN and SYDVKM. Trimming cost V 3 bases and J 6 bases, with 8 bases left between them. CDR3 coding DNA: TGTGCCAGCAGTTTTTACCAGGATGGCTACACCTTC. It codes for CASSFYQDGYTF.

V usage is TRBV6-1 and J usage is TRBJ2-3; D is unresolved. The germline V gene has CDR1 MNHNS and CDR2 SASEGT. The germline V and J ends were trimmed by 1 base and 0 bases, with 14 bases remaining between them. The CDR3 spans 17 residues. The CDR3 is CASSEVRPFTSTDTQYF. The CDR3 DNA reads TGTGCCAGCAGTGAAGTGAGGCCCTTCACTAGCACAGATACGCAGTATTTT.